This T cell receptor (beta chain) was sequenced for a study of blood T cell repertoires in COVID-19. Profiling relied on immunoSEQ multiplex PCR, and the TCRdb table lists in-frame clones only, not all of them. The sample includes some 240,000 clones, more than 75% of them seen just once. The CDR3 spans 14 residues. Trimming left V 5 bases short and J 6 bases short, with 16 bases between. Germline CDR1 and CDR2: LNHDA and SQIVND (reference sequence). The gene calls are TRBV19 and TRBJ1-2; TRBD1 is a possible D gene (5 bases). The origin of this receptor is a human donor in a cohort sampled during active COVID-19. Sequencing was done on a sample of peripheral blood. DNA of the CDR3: TGTGCCAGTAGTCTAGGTTGGGGGGGAGATGGCTACACCTTC. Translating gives CASSLGWGGDGYTF.